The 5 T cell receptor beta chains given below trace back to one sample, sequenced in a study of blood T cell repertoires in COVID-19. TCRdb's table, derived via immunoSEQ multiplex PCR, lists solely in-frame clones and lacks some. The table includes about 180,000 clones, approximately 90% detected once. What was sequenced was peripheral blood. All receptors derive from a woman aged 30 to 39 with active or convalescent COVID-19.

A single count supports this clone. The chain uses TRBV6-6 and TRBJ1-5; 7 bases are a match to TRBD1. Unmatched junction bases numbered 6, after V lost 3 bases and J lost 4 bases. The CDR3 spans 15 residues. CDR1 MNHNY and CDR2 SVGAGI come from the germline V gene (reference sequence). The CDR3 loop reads CASSYTGTVNQPQHF. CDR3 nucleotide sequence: TGTGCCAGCAGTTATACCGGGACAGTTAATCAGCCCCAGCATTTT.

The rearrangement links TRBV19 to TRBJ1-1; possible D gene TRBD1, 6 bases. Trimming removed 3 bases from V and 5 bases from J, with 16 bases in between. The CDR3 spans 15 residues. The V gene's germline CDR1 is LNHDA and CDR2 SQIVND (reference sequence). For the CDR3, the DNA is TGTGCCAGTAGTATTTTAAGCACAGGGTGGACTGAAGCTTTCTTT. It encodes CASSILSTGWTEAFF.

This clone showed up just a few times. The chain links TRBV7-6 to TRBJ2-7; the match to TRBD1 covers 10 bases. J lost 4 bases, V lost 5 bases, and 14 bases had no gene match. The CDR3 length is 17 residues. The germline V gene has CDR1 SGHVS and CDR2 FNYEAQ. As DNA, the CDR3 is TGTGCCAGCAGCAAAAGTCCGGGACAGGGGACCTTATACGAGCAGTACTTC. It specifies CASSKSPGQGTLYEQYF.

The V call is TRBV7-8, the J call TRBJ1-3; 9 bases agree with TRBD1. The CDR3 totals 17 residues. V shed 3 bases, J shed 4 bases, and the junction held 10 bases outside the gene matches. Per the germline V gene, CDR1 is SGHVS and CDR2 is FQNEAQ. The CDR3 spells CASSFRGTGGPGNTIYF. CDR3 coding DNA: TGTGCCAGCAGCTTCCGCGGAACAGGGGGCCCGGGAAACACCATATATTTT.

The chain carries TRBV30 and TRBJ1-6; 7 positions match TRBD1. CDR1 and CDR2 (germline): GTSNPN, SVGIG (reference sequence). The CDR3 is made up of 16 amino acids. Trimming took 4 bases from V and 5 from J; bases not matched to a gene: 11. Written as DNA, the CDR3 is TGTGCCTGGAAACAACAGGGGAACCTTGATAATTCACCCCTCCACTTT. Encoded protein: CAWKQQGNLDNSPLHF.